The entry below gives a single T cell receptor (beta chain) sequence along with its context. What this receptor recognizes is not known. Per-nucleotide qualities are absent, and no much larger clonotype sits a single base away. This entry comes from a study of Ad26.COV2.S vaccination and SARS-CoV-2 variants (dated by TCRdb to the early 2020s). Notes on the research overall: Vaccine-arm donors were drawn from COV1001, a multicentre, randomized, double-blind, placebo-controlled phase I-IIa trial of Ad26.COV2.S in healthy adults. Ad26.COV2.S was administered intramuscularly at 5 x 10^10 or 1 x 10^11 viral particles, either as a single shot or as two shots given 56 days apart. Throughout the experiments and outcome assessment, investigators stayed blinded to trial group allocation. The specificity and breadth of SARS-CoV-2-reactive T cell receptors after Ad26.COV2.S vaccination were assessed by TCRbeta repertoire sequencing. A total of roughly 30 samples were included in the TCR-sequenced set, comprising approximately 20 Ad26.COV2.S vaccine recipients, 5 placebo recipients and 8 SARS-CoV-2 convalescent individuals. Participants in the trial were split at random into five groups of five each, receiving low-dose or high-dose Ad26.COV2.S once or twice, or else placebo on both occasions. The paper as a whole reports these results and caveats: Comparing responses between vaccine doses or regimens was not something the study was powered to do. Compared with placebo recipients, Ad26.COV2.S recipients showed higher spike-specific TCR breadth (P = 0.0014). According to the authors, total T cell responses may have been underestimated by the TCR breadth and depth analyses. Vaccine and placebo recipients had similar non-spike TCR breadth, a finding consistent with the vaccine containing only spike. After vaccination, substantial breadth of spike-specific CD8+ and CD4+ T cell responses was reported.

The label giving this sample's treatment or condition can be read as: about 20 received Ad26.COV2.S at low or high dose, single or two shots; a few received placebo; per-sample allocation not given. Repertoires of vaccine and placebo recipients were sequenced from samples taken on day 63 after the first injection. Between 29 July and 7 August 2020, Cohort 1b enrolled 20 to 30 adults aged 18-55 years at one site in Boston, USA. Ad26.COV2.S was a replication-incompetent adenovirus type 26 vector that expressed a prefusion-stabilized SARS-CoV-2 spike protein derived from the original Wuhan strain. The immunoSEQ Assay was the method used to sequence TCRbeta CDR3 regions. After extraction, genomic DNA underwent amplification by bias-controlled multiplex PCR, followed by high-throughput sequencing. The source study handled its data this way. To quantify the absolute abundance of every unique TCRbeta CDR3 region, sequences were collapsed and filtered. T cell fraction was estimated by normalization of TCRbeta template counts to usable DNA, with usable DNA being measured through amplification of reference genes present in all nucleated cells. Repertoire TCRs were annotated as SARS-CoV-2-specific by exact matching of V gene, CDR3 amino acid sequence and J gene to a known reactive TCR set. The reference SARS-CoV-2 TCR set was derived from MIRA and filtered for enrichment in COVID-19-positive ImmuneCODE repertoires, a step that removed public or cross-reactive TCRs. Using the MIRA antigens, annotated TCRs were further analysed by specific ORF or by position within an ORF. Breadth was defined as the number of annotated unique rearrangements divided by the total number of unique productive rearrangements, and depth was defined as the summed frequency of the annotated unique rearrangements. Two-sided Wilcoxon rank-sum tests were applied when comparing TCR breadth between groups. TCRdb carries this immuneACCESS record with in-frame sequences only. Its versions omit some clonotypes, under half of them owing to an unresolved V gene in the studies checked, with the rest unexplained. The DNA gave D and trimming, while V, J and clone size come from that table. The sample table records some 240,000 clones; roughly 87% of these occur just once. The biggest ten clones account for just under 3% of the sample.

The CDR3 measures 15 amino acids from cysteine to phenylalanine. Of the read, only the CDR3 DNA is kept; its 45 bases are in frame from base 1. Trimming at the junction amounts to 1 base on V and 4 bases on J, and the germline ends lie 13 bases apart. From the germline V gene, CDR1 is SGHVS and CDR2 is FQNEAQ. The material was peripheral blood, obtained in a trial of Ad26.COV2.S vaccine versus placebo. This sequence originates from a person between 18 and 65 years old who received the Ad26.COV2.S COVID-19 vaccine or a placebo. The chain joins TRBV7-8 to TRBJ1-2, and possibly TRBD1, on 5 matching bases. The CDR3 protein: CASSLEQGMAYGYTF. The DNA sequence is as follows: TGTGCCAGCAGCTTAGAGCAGGGTATGGCCTATGGCTACACCTTC.